This T cell receptor (beta chain) came from a study of yellow fever vaccine responses in identical twins. Study-level results: Twins reportedly mounted vaccine T cell responses that seemed partly convergent, partly personalized.

Germline CDR1 KGHSY, CDR2 FQNENV. Trimming cost V 0 bases and J 2 bases, with 8 bases left between them. This CDR3 spans 15 amino acids. As concerns this clonotype: Its target is unknown.

Each CDR3 protein is one row after TCRdb ran MiXCR on the RT-PCR reads. Of 20,000 or so distinct CDR3 sequences listed, about 65% are singletons. The chain is built from TRBV16 and TRBJ1-5, with D perhaps TRBD1 (6 bases). The clonotype was recovered from a woman aged 18-29 years who received the yellow fever vaccine. Sequenced here: T cells from blood (PBMCs), unsorted or a sorted subset (not recorded which), sampled before or after yellow fever vaccination (not recorded which). In DNA, the CDR3 is TGTGCCAGCAGCCAATCCGCAGGGGGCAATCAGCCCCAGCATTTT. Translation gives CASSQSAGGNQPQHF.